The T cell receptor beta chain described here comes from a study of tumor and adjacent non-tumor tissue in lung cancer. Three rounds of nested PCR, following a modified ARM-PCR protocol, produced the TCRbeta library. Each CDR3 protein gets one entry after TCRdb re-called the multiplex PCR reads with MiXCR. The profile shows about 98,000 distinct CDR3 sequences, 80% of them singletons. The CDR3 contains 14 residues. CDR1 and CDR2 (germline): PRHDT, FYEKMQ (reference sequence). This sample's RNA came from whole unsorted tissue. Distant lung tissue was collected more than 3 cm away from the tumor edge. V is TRBV13 and J is TRBJ2-3; D is unclear. The receptor was derived from a man aged 55 to 70 with small cell lung cancer. Sequenced material: distant non-tumor lung tissue. The CDR3 sequence: CLSSSSTSTDTQYF. CDR3 in DNA: TGTCTCAGCAGCTCCTCGACTAGCACAGATACGCAGTATTTT.